These T cell receptor beta chains were read from a single sample in a study of shared clonotypes between healthy human individuals. Data came from immunoSEQ multiplex PCR; TCRdb stores just in-frame clones and leaves some out. The repertoire holds a few hundred thousand clones, with around 96% as singletons. The source material was memory CD8+ T cells sorted from blood. The receptor source for this set is a man aged 25 to 45 in good health. CDR3s include the opening cysteine and the closing phenylalanine or tryptophan. A D gene is named only where the DNA matches it firmly. For some rows the clone size is stated as once, few or many, or as a class when expanded; others skip it.

v_call	d_call	cdr3_length	clone_size	j_call	cdr3_nt	cdr3_aa
TRBV27	NA	11	once	TRBJ2-3	TGTGCCAGCAGTTTTCGAGATACGCAGTATTTT	CASSFRDTQYF
TRBV4-2	TRBD2	16	once	TRBJ2-1	TGTGCCAGCAGCCCTAGCGGGTTGAGCTCCTACAATGAGCAGTTCTTC	CASSPSGLSSYNEQFF
TRBV5-1	TRBD2	15	few	TRBJ2-3	TGCGCCAGCAGCCCACGGACTAGCGGGAGAGATACGCAGTATTTT	CASSPRTSGRDTQYF
TRBV7-9	TRBD2	16	NA	TRBJ2-7	TGTGCCAGCAGCCCGACTAGCGGGAGGATGCACTACGAGCAGTACTTC	CASSPTSGRMHYEQYF
TRBV18	NA	17	NA	TRBJ2-7	TGTGCCAGCTCACCTATCGCCGGACGGCCCGATTTCTACGAGCAGTACTTC	CASSPIAGRPDFYEQYF
TRBV7-9	NA	11	NA	TRBJ2-3	TGTGCCAGCTCGACGTCAGATACGCAGTATTTT	CASSTSDTQYF
TRBV14	NA	14	NA	TRBJ2-5	TGTGCCAGCAGCCAAGTCAAGGGGTCAGAGACCCAGTACTTC	CASSQVKGSETQYF
TRBV18	NA	15	NA	TRBJ1-4	TGTGCCAGCTCGATAAATTGGGTCGGGAATGAAAAACTGTTTTTT	CASSINWVGNEKLFF
TRBV7-9	NA	14	NA	TRBJ1-3	TGTGCCAGCAGCACGACAGCTTCTGGAAACACCATATATTTT	CASSTTASGNTIYF
TRBV27	NA	14	NA	TRBJ2-7	TGTGCCAGCAGTTCGGCTATGGGCTCCTACGAGCAGTACTTC	CASSSAMGSYEQYF
TRBV18	TRBD2	15	NA	TRBJ2-1	TGTGCCAGCTCACCCGGACTAGCGGGAGACAGGGAGCAGTTCTTC	CASSPGLAGDREQFF
TRBV4-2	NA	15	NA	TRBJ2-1	TGTGCCAGCAGCCAAGGGGCGTCCGCAGGTAATGAGCAGTTCTTC	CASSQGASAGNEQFF
TRBV5-1	TRBD2	15	NA	TRBJ2-7	TGCGCCAGCAGGCTCGCGGGGGTCCTCTCCTACGAGCAGTACTTC	CASRLAGVLSYEQYF
TRBV7-9	NA	15	NA	TRBJ2-7	TGTGCCAGCAGCTCCCCCGGGACCGTCTCCTACGAGCAGTACTTC	CASSSPGTVSYEQYF
TRBV30	NA	16	once	TRBJ1-3	TGTGCCTGGAGTGTATCGAGGGACTTCTCTGGAAACACCATATATTTT	CAWSVSRDFSGNTIYF
TRBV28	TRBD1	14	NA	TRBJ2-7	TGTGCCAGCACAAGACAGGGGAGGCCCTACGAGCAGTACTTC	CASTRQGRPYEQYF
TRBV30	NA	12	NA	TRBJ2-3	TGTGCCTGGGACCCCGGCCCCGATACGCAGTATTTT	CAWDPGPDTQYF
TRBV10-3	TRBD1	13	NA	TRBJ2-7	TGTGCCATCTGCAGGACAGGGTATGACGAGCAGTACTTC	CAICRTGYDEQYF
TRBV10-3	NA	13	NA	TRBJ2-5	TGTGCCATCAACCAGGGACCCCAAGAGACCCAGTACTTC	CAINQGPQETQYF
TRBV7-6	NA	13	once	TRBJ1-2	TGTGCCAGCAGCGATACACAGGGCTATGGCTACACCTTC	CASSDTQGYGYTF
TRBV6-1	NA	13	NA	TRBJ1-5	TGTGCCAGCAGTGAACGTAGCAATCAGCCCCAGCATTTT	CASSERSNQPQHF
TRBV28	TRBD1	15	NA	TRBJ2-2	TGTGCCAGCAGCCCCGGGACAGGGGGGACCGGGGAGCTGTTTTTT	CASSPGTGGTGELFF
TRBV28	TRBD2	16	NA	TRBJ2-7	TGTGCCAGCTCCGGGACTAGGACGCCTATCGGCTACGAGCAGTACTTC	CASSGTRTPIGYEQYF
TRBV18	TRBD1	14	NA	TRBJ1-2	TGTGCCAGCTCTCGCCGACAGGGGTGGACGGGCTACACCTTC	CASSRRQGWTGYTF
TRBV27	NA	14	NA	TRBJ2-1	TGTGCCAGCAGTTTCGGACTGCATGACAATGAGCAGTTCTTC	CASSFGLHDNEQFF
TRBV6-1	NA	16	NA	TRBJ1-5	TGTGCCAGCAGTGAAGGGCAGATCTATAGCAATCAGCCCCAGCATTTT	CASSEGQIYSNQPQHF
TRBV7-9	NA	15	NA	TRBJ1-6	TGTGCCAGCAGCTTAGCGACCGGTTCCAATTCACCCCTCCACTTT	CASSLATGSNSPLHF
TRBV28	NA	11	NA	TRBJ1-2	TGTGCCAGCAGTTTGGACGGCCGTTACACCTTC	CASSLDGRYTF
TRBV9	NA	16	NA	TRBJ2-5	TGTGCCAGCAGCGTAGCTACGGGCAGGGGGGAAGAGACCCAGTACTTC	CASSVATGRGEETQYF
TRBV7-3	NA	15	NA	TRBJ2-3	TGTGCCAGCAGCTTAATCGCAGGGTCCACAGATACGCAGTATTTT	CASSLIAGSTDTQYF
TRBV28	TRBD2	14	NA	TRBJ2-7	TGTGCCAGCAGTTTTGCGGGAGCCTCCTACGAGCAGTACTTC	CASSFAGASYEQYF
TRBV25-1	NA	16	NA	TRBJ1-1	TGTGCCAGCAGTGAATCTAGGGGGGGGGCGAACACTGAAGCTTTCTTT	CASSESRGGANTEAFF
TRBV12-5	NA	14	NA	TRBJ1-1	TGTGCTAGTGGTTTGGGGACGGGAAACACTGAAGCTTTCTTT	CASGLGTGNTEAFF
TRBV7-2	TRBD2	15	NA	TRBJ2-7	TGTGCCAGCAGCGTCACTAGCGGGAGAAGCAACGAGCAGTACTTC	CASSVTSGRSNEQYF
TRBV6-5	TRBD2	15	NA	TRBJ2-7	TGTGCCAGCAGTTACTCCGCCGGGACTAGATACGAGCAGTACTTC	CASSYSAGTRYEQYF
TRBV10-2	NA	12	NA	TRBJ2-3	TGCGCCAGCAGCGGGAATACAGATACGCAGTATTTT	CASSGNTDTQYF
TRBV5-1	TRBD1	13	NA	TRBJ2-3	TGCGCCAGCAGCGTTAATACAGGGGGTACGCAGTATTTT	CASSVNTGGTQYF